The subject of this entry is one T cell receptor (beta chain). Its recognized antigen is unknown. No base qualities exist here, and no much larger clone lies one base off it. A cohort of approximately 31 patients with locally advanced or metastatic urothelial carcinoma, treated at Memorial Sloan Kettering on a trial protocol, was included. Peripheral blood mononuclear cells were collected pretreatment and during treatment, with between 1 and 8 total time points obtained per patient. The Qiagen DNeasy Blood extraction kit was used to purify genomic DNA from total PBMCs and tumor samples. PBMCs were collected pretreatment and during treatment, and were isolated and stored as previously described. Taken from cysteine to phenylalanine, the CDR3 has 15 residues. Just the 45-base CDR3 DNA is kept, in frame starting at base 1. The V end loses 0 bases and the J end loses 2 bases, and a stretch of 10 bases separates them. CDR1 and CDR2 are drawn from the germline V gene: MGHRA, YSYEKL.

This record comes from a study of PD-L1 blockade in urothelial cancer (dated by TCRdb to 2016 to 2017). Describing the broader study: All patients started therapy around 2014 and received atezolizumab 1,200 mg intravenously every 3 weeks. Blood samples gave a median of around 140,000 T cells and 82,636 unique TCRs, with a median clonality of approximately 0.08. About 90% of the roughly 29 patients were males with bladder-origin urothelial cancer, and about 60% of the 29 reported a prior smoking history. Whole exome sequencing and RNA sequencing of pretreatment tumors were performed alongside TCR sequencing in the same patients. Somatic, immune and clinical correlates of response to PD-L1 blockade with atezolizumab in urothelial cancer were the focus of an exploratory multi-omic analysis. Pretreatment blood TCR-seq was available for about 27 patients, at least one posttreatment blood collection was obtained for 25 or so patients, and tumor TCR-seq was available for 25 or so patients. An ECOG performance status of 0 or 1 was recorded for the patients, and 0 to 3 prior chemotherapy regimens had been received by the patients. Pretreatment tumor samples, along with matched peripheral blood collected serially before and after atezolizumab treatment, underwent TCR sequencing. Durable clinical benefit was defined as progression-free survival longer than 6 months, and TCR features were also tested against progression-free and overall survival. About 10 patients achieved durable clinical benefit and fewer than 25 did not. Blood samples were analyzed at two time points: 3 weeks after treatment start (second dose) and 6 weeks after treatment start. What the research found in general, with its limitations: Among patients with durable benefit, tumor-associated TCR clones showed greater expansion in peripheral blood 3 weeks after treatment started (n = 22, p = 0.022). Because the sample size was small (n ≈ 30) and many of the analyses were exploratory, the results are meant to be hypothesis-generating. A pretreatment peripheral blood TCR clonality below the median was linked to improved progression-free and overall survival.

Synthetic TCR analog templates were spiked into each PCR so that absolute template abundance could be estimated from read counts. The immunoSEQ assay used bias-controlled V and J gene primers to amplify TCRbeta CDR3 regions from genomic DNA. Sequencing of rearranged TCRbeta segments was done at approximately 20X coverage. In the original analysis: Sequencing errors were corrected by clustering and CDR3s were annotated against IMGT to assign V, D and J genes. Downstream analyses used only productive TCRbeta rearrangements, leaving out any out-of-frame or stop-codon sequences. Clonality was computed as one minus Shannon entropy normalized by the log of the number of unique productive sequences. Clones differing between time points or between blood and tumor were identified using Fisher's exact test with Benjamini-Hochberg correction, with an adjusted p below 0.01 applied as the threshold. The source is immuneACCESS, and TCRdb retained only in-frame sequences with V and J called. Part of the clones is not carried over; for the studies checked, unresolved V genes explain less than half of this, and the remainder is unexplained. That table is the source of V, J and clone size, and D and trimming were worked out from the DNA. The sample table contains more than 35,000 clones; only one count was recorded for roughly 78% of them. The ten biggest clones cover around 3.1% of the sample.

This sample comprised PBMCs, obtained around atezolizumab (anti-PD-L1) treatment. This TCR derives from a man between 65 and 85 years old with urothelial cancer. The sequence links TRBV4-1 to TRBJ1-2; tentative D gene TRBD1, with 5 bases matching. In nucleotides, the sequence is TGCGCCAGCAGCCAAGATCGCCAGGGAAACTATGGCTACACCTTC. This yields the protein CASSQDRQGNYGYTF.